What follows describes a single T cell receptor (beta chain). Its antigen is unidentified. These data come from a study of cytomegalovirus exposure and HLA in healthy donors. Whole-study findings and limits: Donors belonging to an Asian-associated ancestry cluster reportedly showed fewer N-insertions in productive TCRs than the 666-donor mean, according to what a later analysis found. CMV antigen specificity of a few CMV-associated chains was confirmed in vitro. Rates of TCR association differed by HLA locus in a later analysis, with DRB1 highest and HLA-C lowest.

Germline CDR1 and CDR2: MNHNY and SVGAGI (reference sequence). This CDR3 contains 14 residues. Trimming shortened V by 3 bases and J by 5 bases, and 13 bases separated the two germline ends. 60 Vbeta and 13 Jbeta primers were used in PCR. TCRdb's table, derived via immunoSEQ multiplex PCR, lists solely in-frame clones and lacks some. Of about 98,000 clones listed, 60% to 85% are singletons. This TCR came from a man between 60 and 75 years old in good health and CMV-seropositive. The sequencing input was PBMCs. The V and J genes are TRBV6-6 and TRBJ2-5; D gene uncertain. CDR3 sequence (DNA): TGTGCCAGCAGTTATTCCCCAAATCAGGAGACCCAGTACTTC. Translating it yields CASSYSPNQETQYF.